The rows below give T cell receptor beta chains drawn from one sample of a study of post-analysis software for immune sequencing data. One entry per CDR3 protein, called by TCRdb with MiXCR from the PCR reads. The table includes 400,000 to 500,000 distinct CDR3 sequences, roughly 40% detected once. Sequenced input: blood. Receptor source: a girl aged 2-10 years with multiple sclerosis. CDR3s include the opening cysteine and the closing phenylalanine or tryptophan. The D gene is left open where the match is weak. Where a row states a size, it is once, few, many or the class of an expanded clone; other rows omit it.

>TRBJ2-1|NA|NA|TRBV20-1
CSARRRGVYNEQFF
TGCAGTGCTAGGCGCAGGGGGGTTTACAATGAGCAGTTCTTC
>TRBJ2-7|NA|few|TRBV4-1
CASSQERGSYEQYF
TGCGCCAGCAGCCAAGAGCGGGGCTCCTACGAGCAGTACTTC
>TRBJ1-2|NA|NA|TRBV3-1
CASSQDGHPYGYTF
TGTGCCAGCAGCCAAGATGGCCACCCCTATGGCTACACCTTC
>TRBJ2-7|TRBD1|NA|TRBV10-3
CAIRPGQNSYEQYF
TGTGCCATCAGACCGGGACAGAACTCCTACGAGCAGTACTTC
>TRBJ2-3|NA|NA|TRBV15
CATSRTSTAGIRTDTQYF
TGTGCCACCAGCAGAACTTCGACTGCTGGCATTCGCACAGATACGCAGTATTTT
>TRBJ2-1|TRBD2|few|TRBV4-3
CASSQGSGSRNEQFF
TGCGCCAGCAGCCAAGGTAGCGGGAGTAGGAATGAGCAGTTCTTC
>TRBJ2-2|NA|NA|TRBV11-2
CASSFRAGIGELFF
TGTGCCAGCAGCTTCCGCGCTGGGATCGGGGAGCTGTTTTTT
>TRBJ1-2|TRBD1|few|TRBV4-3
CASSQADRVYGYTF
TGCGCCAGCAGCCAAGCCGACAGGGTCTATGGCTACACCTTC
>TRBJ2-7|NA|NA|TRBV5-1
CASSLDEYSYEQYF
TGCGCCAGCAGCTTGGATGAGTACTCCTACGAGCAGTACTTC
>TRBJ2-1|TRBD2|NA|TRBV20-1
CSASWRLADNEQFF
TGCAGTGCTAGCTGGCGGCTAGCGGATAATGAGCAGTTCTTC
>TRBJ2-3|NA|few|TRBV5-1
CASSLEGRFTDTQYF
TGCGCCAGCAGCTTGGAGGGGAGATTCACAGATACGCAGTATTTT
>TRBJ2-3|NA|few|TRBV3-1
CASSQTRADTQYF
TGTGCCAGCAGCCAGACAAGGGCAGATACGCAGTATTTT
>TRBJ1-2|NA|NA|TRBV7-9
CASSLIGDNNTF
TGTGCCAGCAGCTTAATTGGTGACAATAACACCTTC
>TRBJ2-5|NA|few|TRBV28
CASSSGQGGPKEQYF
TGTGCCAGCAGCTCAGGTCAAGGGGGACCTAAGGAGCAGTACTTC
>TRBJ2-1|TRBD2|NA|TRBV6-2/TRBV6-3
CASSYPLLAGGYNEQFF
TGTGCCAGCAGTTACCCCCTCCTAGCGGGGGGTTACAATGAGCAGTTCTTC